This TCR beta chain emerged from a study of memory CD4+ T cells and cytomegalovirus serostatus. The wider study: This sample comes from healthy Belgian adults, several CMV seropositive, roughly 22 seronegative.

Regarding the study as a whole: CD4+ memory repertoires contained about 40% of the 164 reported CMV TCRbeta sequences. Suggested: most of the CMV-linked TCR signature lies in CD4+ memory cells.

The sort gate was single viable CD3+CD4+CD8-CD45RO+ cells for memory CD4+ T cells. As concerns this clone: The antigen is unknown.

The CDR3 contains 14 residues. The V end was cut by 6 bases, the J end by 11 bases, with 17 bases between. Germline values: CDR1 SGHTA, CDR2 FQGNSA. Original data processing: Out-of-frame sequences were removed, leaving roughly 2.1 million distinct TCRbeta sequences. Assay used: immunoSEQ multiplex PCR; TCRdb lists only in-frame clones, some missing. Clonal size and the V and J genes are those of that table, whereas D and trimming came from the DNA. The table records 35,000 to 50,000 clones, 65% to 85% of them present only once. The sequencing input was memory CD4+ T cells from blood. The TCR comes from an adult in good health and CMV-seronegative. The chain combines TRBV7-2 with TRBJ1-6, with TRBD1 as a possible D gene (5 bases). CDR3 bases: TGTGCCAGCAGGAACCGCGGGGCCAGTACACCCCTCCACTTT. This encodes CASRNRGASTPLHF.